This section outlines one T cell receptor beta chain sequence together with its context. Its specificity is not known. The data belong to a study of human versus mouse CDR3 diversity and MHC coevolution. Looking at the study overall: immunoSEQ was reported to reach one in 200,000 T cells sensitivity.

General study results and limits: Two of the three human donors had the lowest clonal inequality. Compared with mice, human CDR3s carried more deletions and insertions on average.

Naive CD4 T cells were sorted as CD45RO-negative, CD62L-positive. Per germline, CDR1 LNHDA and CDR2 SQIVND (reference sequence). The CDR3 consists of 16 residues. The V end was cut by 1 base, the J end by 0 bases, with 10 bases between. The table came from immunoSEQ multiplex PCR; TCRdb's copy has only in-frame clones and leaves some out. The sample lists tens of thousands of clones, just over 90% seen once, with about 1.5% in the top ten. The gene calls are TRBV19 and TRBJ1-5; the D is unclear. This clonotype was sampled from a person aged 30-69 years in good health. The specimen sequenced was naive CD4+ T cells from blood. The subset is: CD45RO-negative CD62L-positive naive CD4 T cells. This CDR3 is CASSIGGSYSNQPQHF. The CDR3 region has the DNA TGTGCCAGTAGTATAGGAGGGTCGTATAGCAATCAGCCCCAGCATTTT.